This entry features one TCR beta chain sequence. As yet, its antigen is unknown. This sample was taken from a study of cytomegalovirus exposure and HLA in healthy donors. Study summary: An analysis done earlier identified some 120 million unique TCR beta sequences from approximately 180 million T cells. From donors who were HLA-typed, an early data release held about 89 million unique TCRs. Among the approximately 410 genotyped donors, over 70% were placed in the Caucasian-associated ancestry cluster.

Germline loops: CDR1 SGHTA, CDR2 FQGNSA. V gave up 1 base and J gave up 6 bases, with 16 bases separating them. The CDR3 is 16 amino acids. This PCR relied on a set of 60 Vbeta primers and 13 Jbeta primers. Assay: immunoSEQ multiplex PCR; the TCRdb copy retains only in-frame clones and omits some. The repertoire holds fewer than 250,000 clones, with 65% to 85% as singletons. Findings of the study overall: Later analysis showed most CMV-associated TCR beta chains appearing HLA-restricted.

This chain links TRBV7-2 with TRBJ2-1, with D perhaps matching TRBD2 (7 bases). Specimen: PBMCs. The receptor's source is a man younger than 35 in good health and CMV-seronegative. The CDR3 reads CASSLGGGGGLNEQFF. The CDR3 DNA reads as TGTGCCAGCAGCTTAGGGGGGGGAGGGGGACTCAATGAGCAGTTCTTC.